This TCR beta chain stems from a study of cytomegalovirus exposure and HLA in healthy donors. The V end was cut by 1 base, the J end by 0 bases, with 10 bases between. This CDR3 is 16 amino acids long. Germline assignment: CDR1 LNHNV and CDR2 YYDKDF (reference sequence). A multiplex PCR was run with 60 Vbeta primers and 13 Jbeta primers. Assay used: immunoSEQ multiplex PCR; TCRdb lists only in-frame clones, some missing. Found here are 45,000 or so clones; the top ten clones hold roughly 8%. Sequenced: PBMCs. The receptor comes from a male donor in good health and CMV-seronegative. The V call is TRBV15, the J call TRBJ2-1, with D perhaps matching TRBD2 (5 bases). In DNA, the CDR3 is TGTGCCACCAGCAGAGGGCAAGGGAGCTCCTACAATGAGCAGTTCTTC. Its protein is CATSRGQGSSYNEQFF.